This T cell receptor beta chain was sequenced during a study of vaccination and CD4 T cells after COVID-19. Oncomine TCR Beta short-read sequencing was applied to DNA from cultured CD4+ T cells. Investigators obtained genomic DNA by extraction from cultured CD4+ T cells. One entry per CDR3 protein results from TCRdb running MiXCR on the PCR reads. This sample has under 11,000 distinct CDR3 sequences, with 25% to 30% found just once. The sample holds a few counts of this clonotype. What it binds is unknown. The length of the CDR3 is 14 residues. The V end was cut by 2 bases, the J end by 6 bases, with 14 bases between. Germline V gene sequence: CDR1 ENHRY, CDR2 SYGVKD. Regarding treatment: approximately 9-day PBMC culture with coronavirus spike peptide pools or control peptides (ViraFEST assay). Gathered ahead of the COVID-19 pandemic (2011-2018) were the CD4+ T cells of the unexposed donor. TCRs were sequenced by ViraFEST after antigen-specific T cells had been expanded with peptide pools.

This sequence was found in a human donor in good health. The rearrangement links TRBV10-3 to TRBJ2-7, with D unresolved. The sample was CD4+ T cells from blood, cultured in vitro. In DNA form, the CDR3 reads TGTGCCATCAGTGAGCCCTTCCCCCCCGGCGAGCAGTACTTC. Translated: CAISEPFPPGEQYF.